The 16 T cell receptor beta chains below all came from one sample that was sequenced in a study of CD8+ T cells in alopecia areata. Stated treatment: oral pan-JAK inhibitor, 5-10 mg twice daily. Isolated RNA was reverse transcribed into cDNA used as the sequencing template. Clones were sequenced by immunoSEQ multiplex PCR, and TCRdb holds only the in-frame ones, with some missing. Altogether some 220,000 clones are present, more than 45% being singletons, with the ten largest covering 1.6%. This sample comprised CD4+ T cells sorted from blood, obtained at week 4, from a patient treated with tofacitinib. These receptors came from a human donor with alopecia areata.

In this sample, this clone turned up many times. The rearrangement uses TRBV11-3 and TRBJ2-7, with a weak D call TRBD2 (5 bases). CDR3 length: 15 amino acids. Germline-derived CDR1 and CDR2 are SGHNT and YENEEA. V lost 4 bases and J 4 bases, leaving 17 bases between the germline ends. CDR3 nucleotide sequence: TGTGCCAGCAGCTACGGGGATTCCCCGATTTACGAGCAGTACTTC. Its translation is CASSYGDSPIYEQYF.

This rearrangement joins TRBV5-6 to TRBJ1-1; no reliable D call. With 0 bases removed from V and 9 bases from J, the gap between germline ends came to 6 bases. The CDR3 contains 11 residues. Germline lookup yields CDR1 SGHDT and CDR2 YYEEEE. The CDR3 spells CASSLDQQAFF. In DNA form, the CDR3 reads TGTGCCAGCAGCTTGGATCAGCAAGCTTTCTTT.

This clone came up once. The V and J genes are TRBV9 and TRBJ2-7; 14 bases are a match to TRBD2. Looked up from germline, CDR1 is SGDLS and CDR2 is YYNGEE. The CDR3 totals 17 residues. With 0 bases clipped from V and 0 bases from J, the junction kept 2 bases outside the gene matches. CDR3 region: CASSVGLAGGSSYEQYF. The CDR3 DNA reads as TGTGCCAGCAGCGTAGGACTAGCGGGGGGGAGCTCCTACGAGCAGTACTTC. Supplemented by reference TRBV9 and TRBJ2-7, the full variable domain reads DSGVTQTPKHLITATGQRVTLRCSPRSGDLSVYWYQQSLDQGLQFLIQYYNGEERAKGNILERFSAQQFPDLHSELNLSSLELGDSALYFCASSVGLAGGSSYEQYFGPGTRLTVT.

This chain links TRBV5-6 with TRBJ2-3; unclear D gene. Germline values: CDR1 SGHDT, CDR2 YYEEEE. Trimming cost V 0 bases and J 0 bases, with 2 bases left between them. The CDR3 is made up of 13 amino acids. DNA of the CDR3: TGTGCCAGCAGCTTGGACAGCACAGATACGCAGTATTTT. Translating it yields CASSLDSTDTQYF.

This chain links TRBV7-2 with TRBJ2-7, with a weak D call TRBD2 (6 bases). The CDR3 is 15 amino acids. Deletions cut 5 bases from V and 3 bases from J, with 17 bases between. Germline V CDR1 and CDR2: SGHTA, FQGNSA. Here the CDR3 reads CASSPWKLGLYEQYF. The CDR3 region has the DNA TGTGCCAGCAGCCCATGGAAACTGGGACTCTACGAGCAGTACTTC.

V gene TRBV18 combines with J gene TRBJ2-1; D is tentatively TRBD1 or TRBD2 (5 bases each). The V end was cut by 8 bases, the J end by 4 bases, with 18 bases between. Germline-derived CDR1 and CDR2 are KGHSH and LQKENI. The CDR3 is 15 amino acids. CDR3 nucleotide sequence: TGTGCCAGCGCTATTTTAGGGGACCTATACAATGAGCAGTTCTTC. Its protein is CASAILGDLYNEQFF.

The chain employs TRBV5-6 and TRBJ2-1, with D possibly matching TRBD1 (6 bases). V dropped 5 bases and J dropped 3 bases, with 15 bases sitting between them. CDR1 and CDR2 (germline): SGHDT, YYEEEE. The CDR3 length is 15 residues. This chain's CDR3 is CASSPPGTNYNEQFF. Written as DNA, the CDR3 is TGTGCCAGCAGTCCCCCCGGGACAAACTACAATGAGCAGTTCTTC.

This chain joins TRBV5-1 and TRBJ2-5; D is uncertain. This CDR3 is 13 amino acids long. Trimming removed 2 bases at V and 5 bases at J, with 10 bases between. Germline-derived CDR1 and CDR2 are SGHRS and YFSETQ. DNA of the CDR3: TGCGCCAGCAGCTTCCGACCGATGGAGACCCAGTACTTC. Protein sequence: CASSFRPMETQYF.

The gene calls are TRBV4-3 and TRBJ2-4; no definite D call. CDR3 length: 13 residues. CDR1 LGHNA and CDR2 YSLEER come from the germline V gene. V lost 0 bases, J lost 6 bases, and 6 bases lay in between. The CDR3 sequence is CASSQDRINIQYF. The CDR3 DNA follows: TGCGCCAGCAGCCAAGATCGCATAAACATTCAGTACTTC.

V and J are TRBV7-8 and TRBJ2-5; D unresolved. Germline V gives CDR1 SGHVS, CDR2 FQNEAQ. Between the trimmed V and J ends, which lost 7 bases and 5 bases, there was a span of 11 bases. This CDR3 spans 12 amino acids. The CDR3 loop reads CASTTGRETQYF. The CDR3, as DNA: TGTGCCAGCACCACTGGTCGGGAGACCCAGTACTTC. The whole variable domain, filled in from reference TRBV7-8 and TRBJ2-5, reads GAGVSQSPRYKVAKRGQDVALRCDPISGHVSLFWYQQALGQGPEFLTYFQNEAQLDKSGLPSDRFFAERPEGSVSTLKIQRTQQEDSAVYLCASTTGRETQYFGPGTRLLVL.

The V call is TRBV11-3, the J call TRBJ2-1; D is perhaps TRBD2 (5 bases). Germline CDR1 is SGHNT and CDR2 is YENEEA. V was pared by 5 bases and J by 6 bases, with 17 bases between. The CDR3 covers 15 residues. The CDR3 loop reads CASSPALHRGNEQFF. DNA for the CDR3: TGTGCCAGCAGCCCAGCCCTCCATCGGGGCAATGAGCAGTTCTTC.

V usage is TRBV5-6 and J usage is TRBJ2-3; no clear D. The CDR3 has 14 residues. CDR1 is SGHDT and CDR2 is YYEEEE in the germline V gene. V was pared by 8 bases and J by 0 bases, with 13 bases between. CDR3 sequence: CASARISSTDTQYF. In DNA form, the CDR3 reads TGTGCCAGTGCGCGGATCTCTAGCACAGATACGCAGTATTTT.

The V gene is TRBV7-2, the J gene TRBJ2-5; possibly TRBD1 or TRBD2 for D (5 bases each). Trimming cost V 5 bases and J 5 bases, with 18 bases left between them. This CDR3 is 15 amino acids long. CDR1 is SGHTA and CDR2 is FQGNSA in the germline V gene. For the CDR3, the DNA is TGTGCCAGCAGCCGACAGAGGGAGTTTAGGGAGACCCAGTACTTC. Translation gives CASSRQREFRETQYF.

In this sample, this clone turned up a few times. V is TRBV5-1 and J is TRBJ2-5; D not resolved. From germline, CDR1 is SGHRS and CDR2 YFSETQ. The CDR3 contains 12 residues. Trimming shortened V by 1 base and J by 2 bases, and 3 bases separated the two germline ends. CDR3 DNA sequence: TGCGCCAGCAGCTTGAATCAAGAGACCCAGTACTTC. Translating it yields CASSLNQETQYF.

About this clone: This CDR3 is also generated by other DNA sequences in the sample. The rearrangement uses TRBV20-1 and TRBJ2-7, with D possibly matching TRBD1 (6 bases). The CDR3 is made up of 11 amino acids. The V and J ends lost 4 bases and 2 bases respectively, with 6 bases between them. In germline, CDR1 is DFQATT, CDR2 SNEGSKA (reference sequence). The CDR3 bases are TGCAGTGCTACAGGGGCCTACGAGCAGTACTTC. Translation: CSATGAYEQYF.

The V and J genes are TRBV29-1 and TRBJ2-7; 10 bases map to TRBD1. V was clipped by 4 bases and J by 0 bases; unmatched bases: 0. Germline CDR1 is SQVTM and CDR2 is ANQGSEA. The CDR3 is 13 residues long. Written as DNA, the CDR3 is TGCAGCGTTGGGGACAGGGGCTCCTACGAGCAGTACTTC. This encodes CSVGDRGSYEQYF.